The rows below give T cell receptor beta chains drawn from one sample of a study of cytomegalovirus exposure and HLA in healthy donors. TCRdb keeps only in-frame clones here, not all; method: immunoSEQ multiplex PCR. The sample lists roughly 230,000 clones, 80% to 90% seen once, with 0.2% to 0.3% in the top ten. The material sequenced was PBMCs. These receptors were obtained from a girl aged 2 to 9 in good health and CMV-seronegative. CDR3s include the opening cysteine and the closing phenylalanine or tryptophan. The D gene is left open where the match is weak. Some rows have no size entry. The others give once, few or many, or a class for an expanded clone.

size	D	J	V	CDR3	DNA
-	-	TRBJ1-6	TRBV6-5	CASSYSGPYSSPLHF	TGTGCCAGCAGTTACTCGGGGCCGTACAGTTCACCCCTCCACTTT
-	-	TRBJ2-1	TRBV19	CASSIPVLRGEQFF	TGTGCCAGTAGTATTCCAGTACTCAGGGGTGAGCAGTTCTTC
-	TRBD2	TRBJ2-1	TRBV29-1	CSVGVAGEAYNEQFF	TGCAGCGTGGGAGTAGCGGGAGAGGCCTACAATGAGCAGTTCTTC
-	TRBD1	TRBJ2-7	TRBV6-5	CASSYGTGDYEQYF	TGTGCCAGCAGTTACGGGACAGGAGACTACGAGCAGTACTTC
-	-	TRBJ2-2	TRBV5-4	CASSSSGGAAGELFF	TGTGCCAGCAGCTCCTCTGGAGGGGCCGCCGGGGAGCTGTTTTTT
-	-	TRBJ1-2	TRBV6-5	CASSLRTVTTYGYTF	TGTGCCAGCAGTTTGAGGACAGTTACGACCTATGGCTACACCTTC
-	-	TRBJ1-5	TRBV7-8	CASSSGYSNQPQHF	TGTGCCAGCAGCTCAGGTTATAGCAATCAGCCCCAGCATTTT
-	-	TRBJ2-2	TRBV10-1	CASRSGSNTGELFF	TGCGCCAGCAGAAGCGGATCGAACACCGGGGAGCTGTTTTTT
-	-	TRBJ2-1	TRBV30	CAWSEGRGYNEQFF	TGTGCCTGGAGTGAGGGCAGGGGTTACAATGAGCAGTTCTTC
-	-	TRBJ1-5	TRBV6-5	CASSYGGSGPQHF	TGTGCCAGCAGTTACGGGGGCTCAGGGCCCCAGCATTTT
once	TRBD2	TRBJ2-1	TRBV29-1	CSGGGSVSEQFF	TGCAGCGGGGGCGGGAGCGTATCTGAGCAGTTCTTC
-	TRBD2	TRBJ2-1	TRBV2	CAGNPSGPPNEQFF	TGTGCCGGCAACCCTAGCGGGCCACCTAATGAGCAGTTCTTC
-	-	TRBJ1-5	TRBV27	CASSLGAHQPQHF	TGTGCCAGCAGTTTGGGCGCTCATCAGCCCCAGCATTTT
-	-	TRBJ2-1	TRBV29-1	CSVQGGPSYEQFF	TGCAGCGTTCAGGGGGGTCCCTCTTATGAGCAGTTCTTC
-	TRBD2	TRBJ2-2	TRBV5-1	CASSGGTSGGPTGELFF	TGCGCCAGCAGCGGGGGGACTAGCGGGGGCCCCACCGGGGAGCTGTTTTTT
-	TRBD1	TRBJ2-2	TRBV18	CASSPYDARDRGRGTTGELFF	TGTGCCAGCTCACCATACGACGCCCGGGACAGGGGCAGGGGAACCACCGGGGAGCTGTTTTTT
-	-	TRBJ2-7	TRBV6-5	CASSYAQRVAYEQYF	TGTGCCAGCAGTTACGCCCAGCGGGTCGCCTACGAGCAGTACTTC
-	TRBD1	TRBJ1-2	TRBV5-6	CASSLDRTGGSGYTF	TGTGCCAGCAGCTTGGACCGGACAGGTGGGAGTGGCTACACCTTC
-	-	TRBJ1-2	TRBV9	CASSVDPSSNYGYTF	TGTGCCAGCAGCGTAGACCCGAGTTCAAACTATGGCTACACCTTC
-	-	TRBJ1-3	TRBV6-6	CASRFDRDSGNTIYF	TGTGCCAGCAGGTTCGACAGAGACTCTGGAAACACCATATATTTT
-	TRBD2	TRBJ2-3	TRBV15	CATTRGGTDTQYF	TGTGCCACTACGCGGGGAGGGACAGATACGCAGTATTTT
once	-	TRBJ2-2	TRBV4-2	CASSQDRYGAGELFF	TGTGCCAGCAGCCAAGATAGATATGGTGCCGGGGAGCTGTTTTTT
-	TRBD2	TRBJ2-1	TRBV5-1	CASSLGRTSGGYNEQFF	TGCGCCAGCAGCTTGGGGAGGACTAGCGGGGGGTACAATGAGCAGTTCTTC
-	TRBD1	TRBJ2-2	TRBV5-1	CASSLVGQGFTGELFF	TGCGCCAGCAGCTTGGTGGGACAGGGATTCACCGGGGAGCTGTTTTTT
-	-	TRBJ1-1	TRBV7-9	CASSLGSPTEAFF	TGTGCCAGCAGCCTTGGGAGCCCCACTGAAGCTTTCTTT
-	TRBD1	TRBJ2-4	TRBV19	CASSRGQGIAKNIQYF	TGTGCCAGTAGTAGGGGACAGGGGATAGCCAAAAACATTCAGTACTTC
-	TRBD1	TRBJ2-7	TRBV10-2	CASRPTGGAGEQYF	TGCGCCAGCCGACCGACAGGGGGCGCGGGCGAGCAGTACTTC
-	-	TRBJ2-3	TRBV2	CASGRERGTDTQYF	TGTGCCAGCGGGCGGGAACGGGGCACAGATACGCAGTATTTT